The rows below give T cell receptor beta chains drawn from one sample of a study of PD-1 blockade in mismatch repair-deficient tumors. The data were produced by immunoSEQ multiplex PCR, yet TCRdb's version contains in-frame clones alone and is incomplete. Of tens of thousands of clones listed, 84% are singletons. Material: peripheral blood, obtained 2 weeks after starting pembrolizumab. The receptors were sampled from an adult with mismatch repair-deficient cancer. The CDR3 runs from the conserved cysteine through the conserved F or W. A D gene is named only where the DNA matches it firmly. Clone size is stated in some rows and not others, as once, few, many or a class when expanded.

d_call j_call clone_size v_call cdr3_aa cdr3_nt
- TRBJ2-7 - TRBV19 CATSSGQSYEQYF TGCGCAACTAGCTCGGGACAGAGCTACGAGCAGTACTTC
TRBD2 TRBJ2-4 - TRBV18 CASSPGTSGRAAKNIQYF TGTGCCAGCTCGCCCGGGACTAGCGGGAGGGCCGCCAAAAACATTCAGTACTTC
- TRBJ1-2 - TRBV19 CASSGVANYGYTF TGTGCCAGTAGTGGGGTAGCTAACTATGGCTACACCTTC
TRBD1 TRBJ1-2 few TRBV28 CAIYTRDREGHGYTF TGTGCCATTTACACCCGGGACAGGGAGGGTCATGGCTACACCTTC
TRBD2 TRBJ2-7 - TRBV15 CATSIKPGLAGNPRSYEQYF TGTGCCACCAGCATCAAGCCGGGACTAGCGGGCAACCCGAGGTCCTACGAGCAGTACTTC
- TRBJ2-6 - TRBV4-1 CASSQERQGSGANVLTF TGCGCCAGCAGCCAAGAGCGGCAAGGCTCTGGGGCCAACGTCCTGACTTTC
- TRBJ1-1 - TRBV6-1 CASSEAENTEAFF TGTGCCAGCAGTGAAGCGGAGAACACTGAAGCTTTCTTT
TRBD2 TRBJ2-3 - TRBV6-4 CASSDSTSGSDTQYF TGTGCCAGCAGTGACTCCACTAGCGGGAGCGATACGCAGTATTTT
- TRBJ2-7 few TRBV5-4 CASSLEGSGLFRFSYEQYF TGTGCCAGCAGCCTCGAAGGGTCGGGACTCTTCCGCTTCTCCTACGAGCAGTACTTC
- TRBJ2-3 - TRBV2 CASTVDTDTQYF TGTGCCAGCACCGTGGACACAGATACGCAGTATTTT
TRBD1 TRBJ2-3 few TRBV5-1 CASSLWTGGVDTQYF TGCGCCAGCAGCTTGTGGACAGGGGGGGTAGATACGCAGTATTTT
TRBD2 TRBJ2-1 - TRBV9 CASSITSGSSLGEQFF TGTGCCAGCAGCATAACTAGCGGGAGTTCGCTGGGTGAGCAGTTCTTC
- TRBJ1-2 few TRBV19 CASSLSENSYGYTF TGTGCCAGTAGTCTTTCAGAGAACTCCTATGGCTACACCTTC
TRBD1 TRBJ2-4 - TRBV27 CASSLKPGQGDVEAKNIQYF TGTGCCAGCAGTCTCAAACCGGGACAGGGGGATGTGGAAGCCAAAAACATTCAGTACTTC
- TRBJ1-5 few TRBV2 CASSDLDQPQHF TGTGCCAGCAGTGATCTAGATCAGCCCCAGCATTTT
- TRBJ2-7 once TRBV28 CASTVKGTYEQYF TGTGCCAGCACGGTGAAGGGGACCTACGAGCAGTACTTC
TRBD1 TRBJ1-1 - TRBV10-2 CASSGKGARNTEAFF TGCGCCAGCAGTGGGAAGGGGGCTCGGAACACTGAAGCTTTCTTT
TRBD1 TRBJ1-1 - TRBV5-1 CASSRSTGGDTEAFF TGCGCCAGCAGTAGGTCAACAGGGGGTGACACTGAAGCTTTCTTT
- TRBJ2-1 - TRBV11-2 CASSSRTLKGEQFF TGTGCCAGCAGCTCCCGGACCTTGAAGGGTGAGCAGTTCTTC
- TRBJ2-7 - TRBV7-2 CASSLSWGEQYF TGTGCCAGCAGCTTATCTTGGGGCGAGCAGTACTTC
- TRBJ1-3 few TRBV4-1 CASSQLPGAGNTIYF TGCGCCAGCAGCCAACTACCAGGGGCTGGAAACACCATATATTTT
- TRBJ1-4 few TRBV5-1 CASSLVPGVGEKLFF TGCGCCAGCAGCTTGGTCCCGGGGGTGGGAGAAAAACTGTTTTTT
- TRBJ2-5 medium-sized TRBV5-1 CASSVAETQYF TGCGCCAGCAGCGTCGCGGAGACCCAGTACTTC
TRBD1 TRBJ2-5 - TRBV18 CASSPANRGHQETQYF TGTGCCAGCTCACCAGCAAACAGGGGGCACCAAGAGACCCAGTACTTC
TRBD2 TRBJ2-1 - TRBV27 CASSPGTSGSNEQFF TGTGCCAGCAGTCCGGGGACTAGCGGCTCAAATGAGCAGTTCTTC
- TRBJ1-5 - TRBV30 CAWSFVDQPQHF TGTGCCTGGAGTTTTGTGGATCAGCCCCAGCATTTT
TRBD2 TRBJ2-3 - TRBV18 CASSPVASGATDTQYF TGTGCCAGCTCACCAGTGGCTAGCGGGGCCACAGATACGCAGTATTTT
TRBD2 TRBJ2-1 once TRBV29-1 CSVWGLAGNEQFF TGCAGCGTTTGGGGTCTAGCGGGTAATGAGCAGTTCTTC
- TRBJ2-7 - TRBV5-5 CASSLAGGHYEQYF TGTGCCAGCAGCTTGGCCGGTGGGCATTACGAGCAGTACTTC
TRBD1 TRBJ1-1 - TRBV9 CASSVGQANTEAFF TGTGCCAGCAGCGTCGGACAGGCGAACACTGAAGCTTTCTTT
- TRBJ1-1 - TRBV30 CAWSVAGVTEAFF TGTGCCTGGAGTGTAGCCGGGGTAACTGAAGCTTTCTTT
- TRBJ2-6 - TRBV11-2 CASSPLRGARKRGANVLTF TGTGCCAGCAGCCCCCTCCGGGGGGCCCGAAAGAGGGGGGCCAACGTCCTGACTTTC
- TRBJ2-7 few TRBV30 CAWRPGYGTYEQYF TGTGCCTGGAGGCCGGGATACGGGACCTACGAGCAGTACTTC
- TRBJ2-1 once TRBV11-2 CASSFGIADYNEQFF TGTGCCAGCAGCTTCGGAATAGCGGACTACAATGAGCAGTTCTTC
- TRBJ2-2 - TRBV30 CAWGHLNTGELFF TGTGCCTGGGGACACCTGAACACCGGGGAGCTGTTTTTT
- TRBJ2-7 - TRBV27 CASSVGRNYEQYF TGTGCCAGCTCCGTGGGACGGAACTACGAGCAGTACTTC
TRBD1 TRBJ2-5 - TRBV7-9 CASSLSGDRVETQYF TGTGCCAGCAGCTTATCGGGGGACAGGGTGGAGACCCAGTACTTC
- TRBJ2-2 - TRBV11-1 CASSFRQSNTGELFF TGTGCCAGCAGCTTCAGACAGTCCAACACCGGGGAGCTGTTTTTT
TRBD2 TRBJ2-1 - TRBV19 CASSIWDDASGSFEGTYNEQFF TGTGCCAGTAGTATCTGGGATGACGCTAGCGGGAGCTTTGAGGGTACCTACAATGAGCAGTTCTTC
- TRBJ1-1 - TRBV19 CASSPAVNTEAFF TGTGCCAGTAGTCCGGCGGTGAACACTGAAGCTTTCTTT
TRBD1 TRBJ1-1 - TRBV27 CASRPAGGAGGTEAFF TGTGCCAGCAGACCCGCGGGGGGGGCAGGGGGCACTGAAGCTTTCTTT
TRBD2 TRBJ2-7 - TRBV6-5 CASSYLAGIYEQYF TGTGCCAGCAGTTACCTAGCGGGAATCTACGAGCAGTACTTC
- TRBJ2-2 - TRBV4-1 CASSRGGGAASGELFF TGCGCCAGCAGCCGAGGAGGGGGCGCGGCGTCCGGGGAGCTGTTTTTT
- TRBJ2-4 - TRBV19 CASSSRQVWAKNIQYF TGTGCCAGTAGTTCACGACAGGTTTGGGCCAAAAACATTCAGTACTTC
TRBD1 TRBJ2-7 - TRBV25-1 CASSNSGTGNEQYF TGTGCCAGCAGTAATTCCGGGACAGGGAACGAGCAGTACTTC
TRBD2 TRBJ2-1 - TRBV9 CASSEGLAAYNEQFF TGTGCCAGCAGCGAAGGACTAGCGGCCTACAATGAGCAGTTCTTC
- TRBJ2-7 few TRBV4-1 CASSQDSLEYYEQYF TGCGCCAGCAGCCAAGATTCATTGGAGTACTACGAGCAGTACTTC
- TRBJ1-4 - TRBV7-6 CASSVTGYGSEKLFF TGTGCCAGCAGCGTGACAGGTTACGGGAGTGAAAAACTGTTTTTT
TRBD2 TRBJ2-1 - TRBV9 CASAFSGSQTNEQFF TGTGCCAGCGCTTTTAGCGGGTCGCAAACGAATGAGCAGTTCTTC
TRBD2 TRBJ2-3 - TRBV5-6 CASSFTSGRTDTQYF TGTGCCAGCAGCTTCACTAGCGGACGCACAGATACGCAGTATTTT
- TRBJ2-7 - TRBV7-9 CASSSGGTGRTSATYEQYF TGTGCCAGCAGCTCGGGGGGGACAGGCCGGACTAGCGCCACCTACGAGCAGTACTTC
TRBD2 TRBJ2-1 once TRBV9 CASSVGTSGRAGEQFF TGTGCCAGCAGCGTAGGAACTAGCGGGAGGGCCGGTGAGCAGTTCTTC
TRBD1 TRBJ2-7 - TRBV10-3 CAISAGQGAYEQYF TGTGCCATCAGCGCGGGACAGGGGGCTTACGAGCAGTACTTC
TRBD2 TRBJ2-1 - TRBV5-4 CASSSGLAGAPKFF TGTGCCAGCAGCTCCGGACTAGCGGGAGCCCCTAAGTTCTTC
- TRBJ1-1 - TRBV27 CASRGWGNTEAFF TGTGCCAGCCGGGGTTGGGGGAACACTGAAGCTTTCTTT
- TRBJ2-7 once TRBV2 CASSVGRGNEQYF TGTGCCAGCAGTGTGGGCAGGGGAAACGAGCAGTACTTC
TRBD2 TRBJ2-3 - TRBV6-4 CASSDGAGADTQYF TGTGCCAGCAGTGACGGGGCGGGGGCAGATACGCAGTATTTT
- TRBJ2-7 - TRBV5-4 CASSRGSGDPYEQYF TGCGCCAGCAGCCGTGGGTCGGGGGACCCCTACGAGCAGTACTTC
TRBD2 TRBJ2-3 - TRBV19 CASSPGLAKDTQYF TGTGCCAGTAGTCCCGGACTAGCTAAAGATACGCAGTATTTT
- TRBJ2-5 once TRBV6-5 CASSYSGLHEETQYF TGTGCCAGCAGTTACTCTGGACTACACGAAGAGACCCAGTACTTC